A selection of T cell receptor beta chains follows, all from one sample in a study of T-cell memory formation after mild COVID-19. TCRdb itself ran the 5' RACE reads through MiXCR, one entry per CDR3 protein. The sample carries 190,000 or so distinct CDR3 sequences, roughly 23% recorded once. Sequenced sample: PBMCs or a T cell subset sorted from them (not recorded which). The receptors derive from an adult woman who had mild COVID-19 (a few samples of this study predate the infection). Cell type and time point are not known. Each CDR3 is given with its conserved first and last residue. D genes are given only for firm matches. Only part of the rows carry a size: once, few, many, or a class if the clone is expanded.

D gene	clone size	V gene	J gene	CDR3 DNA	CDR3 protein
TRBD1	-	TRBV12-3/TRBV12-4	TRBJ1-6	TGTGCCAGCCGCCTTTCCGGGACAGGGGTCCATAATTCACCCCTCCACTTT	CASRLSGTGVHNSPLHF
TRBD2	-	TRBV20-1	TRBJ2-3	TGCAGTGCTAGAGATCGGCTAGCGGGGGGATCAGATACGCAGTATTTT	CSARDRLAGGSDTQYF
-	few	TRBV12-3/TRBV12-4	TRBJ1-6	TGTGCCAGCAGCCCTTTATGGGATGGGGATTCACCCCTCCACTTT	CASSPLWDGDSPLHF
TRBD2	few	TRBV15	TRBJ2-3	TGTGCCACCAGCAGAGATCTCGGTGGAGCGGGGGGGCCTCTGGGCACAGATACGCAGTATTTT	CATSRDLGGAGGPLGTDTQYF
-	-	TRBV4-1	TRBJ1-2	TGCGCCAGCAGCCAAGAGGGCGATAACTATGGCTACACCTTC	CASSQEGDNYGYTF
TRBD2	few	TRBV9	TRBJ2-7	TGTGCCAGCAGCGCGCCCGGGACTAGCGACCACGAGCAGTACTTC	CASSAPGTSDHEQYF
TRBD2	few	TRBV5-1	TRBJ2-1	TGCGCCAGCAGCTTGCGAGCGGGGGCCTACTCCTACAATGAGCAGTTCTTC	CASSLRAGAYSYNEQFF
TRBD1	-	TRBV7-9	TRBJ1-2	TGTGCCAGCAGCTTCCTAGTCTGGACAGGGATCTATGGCTACACCTTC	CASSFLVWTGIYGYTF
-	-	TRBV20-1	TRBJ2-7	TGCAGTGCTAGAAGAAGGGCTACCTACGAGCAGTACTTC	CSARRRATYEQYF
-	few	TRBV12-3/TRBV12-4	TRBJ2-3	TGTGCCAGCACTAAGACAGGCCCAACCTTCCTTAGCACAGATACGCAGTATTTT	CASTKTGPTFLSTDTQYF
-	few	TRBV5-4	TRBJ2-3	TGTGCCAGCAGCTCACAGCTGACAGATACGCAGTATTTT	CASSSQLTDTQYF
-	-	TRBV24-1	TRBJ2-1	TGTGCCACCAGTGATGAGTACAATGAGCAGTTCTTC	CATSDEYNEQFF
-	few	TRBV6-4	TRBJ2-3	TGTGCCAGCAGTCCCCAGCTAGCGAGTTCAGATACGCAGTATTTT	CASSPQLASSDTQYF
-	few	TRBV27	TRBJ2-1	TGTGCCAGCAGTTTAGGTGTTCCCAACAATGAGCAGTTCTTC	CASSLGVPNNEQFF
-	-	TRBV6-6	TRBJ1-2	TGTGCCAGCAGTTACTCAGGGTTTTCTAACTATGGCTACACCTTC	CASSYSGFSNYGYTF
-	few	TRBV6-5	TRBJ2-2	TGTGCCAGCAGTTACCCCTTGACCGGGGAGCTGTTTTTT	CASSYPLTGELFF
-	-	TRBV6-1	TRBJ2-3	TGTGCCAGCAGTGAATTGGAATCCATCGACACAGATACGCAGTATTTT	CASSELESIDTDTQYF
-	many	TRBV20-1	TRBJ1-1	TGCAGTGCTAGAGAACAGACCCCTTGGGCTTTCTTT	CSAREQTPWAFF
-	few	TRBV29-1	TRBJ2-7	TGCAGCGTTGTGGCCACAGTCCGCGGTTACGAGCAGTACTTC	CSVVATVRGYEQYF
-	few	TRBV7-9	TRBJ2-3	TGTGCCAGCAGCTCCGTGACAGGCACAGATACGCAGTATTTT	CASSSVTGTDTQYF
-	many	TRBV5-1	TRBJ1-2	TGCGCCAGCACCCGCCGTGGCTACACCTTC	CASTRRGYTF
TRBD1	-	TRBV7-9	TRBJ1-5	TGTGCCAGCAGCGCTGACAGGGGACCGCATCAGCCCCAGCATTTT	CASSADRGPHQPQHF
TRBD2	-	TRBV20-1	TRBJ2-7	TGCAGTGCTAGAGGATTCGGGACTAGCCGCTACGAGAAGTACTTC	CSARGFGTSRYEKYF
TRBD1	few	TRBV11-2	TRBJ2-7	TGTGCCAGCAGCCTTGGAGCTGAGGGGGCCAACGAGCAGTACTTC	CASSLGAEGANEQYF
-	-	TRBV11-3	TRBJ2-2	TGTGCCAGCAGCTCAACAAGCGTTAGGAACACCGGGGAGCTGTTTTTT	CASSSTSVRNTGELFF
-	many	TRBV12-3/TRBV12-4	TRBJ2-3	TGTGCCAGCCCCCAGCCTGAGGGCACAGATACGCAGTATTTT	CASPQPEGTDTQYF
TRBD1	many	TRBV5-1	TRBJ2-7	TGCGCCAGCAGCCATACAGGGGAACACGAGCAGTACTTC	CASSHTGEHEQYF
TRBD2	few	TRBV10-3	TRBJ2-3	TGTGCCATCAGTGACCGGGAGGGGACAGATACGCAGTATTTT	CAISDREGTDTQYF
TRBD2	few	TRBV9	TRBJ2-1	TGTGCCAGCAGCACCGGGACTAGCGGTACTGATGAGCAGTTCTTC	CASSTGTSGTDEQFF
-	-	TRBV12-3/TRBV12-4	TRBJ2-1	TGTGCCAGCAGTTTAGGCGCTAGCGAGTACAATGAGCAGTTCTTC	CASSLGASEYNEQFF
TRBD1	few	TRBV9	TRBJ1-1	TGTGCCAGCAGCGCTACGGACAGGGCGATGAACACTGAAGCTTTCTTT	CASSATDRAMNTEAFF
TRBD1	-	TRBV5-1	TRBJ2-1	TGCGCCAGCAGCTTGGGGACAGGGGACAATGAGCAGTTCTTC	CASSLGTGDNEQFF
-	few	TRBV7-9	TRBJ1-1	TGTGCCAGTTTTGTCCTGCCCGGTGGCATGAACACTGAAGCTTTCTTT	CASFVLPGGMNTEAFF
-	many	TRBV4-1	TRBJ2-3	TGCGCCAGCAGCCGAGTGGTGGGAGATACGCAGTATTTT	CASSRVVGDTQYF
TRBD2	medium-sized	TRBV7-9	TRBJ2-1	TGTGCCAGCAGCTTAGGGGCTAGCGGGAGTAGGAATGAGCAGTTCTTC	CASSLGASGSRNEQFF
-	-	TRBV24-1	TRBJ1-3	TGTGCCACCAGTGATTTGCGGACACTCTCTGGAAACACCATATATTTT	CATSDLRTLSGNTIYF
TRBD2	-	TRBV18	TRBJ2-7	TGTGCCAGCTCACCTAGGGACTATCCCTACGAGCAGTACTTC	CASSPRDYPYEQYF
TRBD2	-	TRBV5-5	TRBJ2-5	TGTGCCAGCAGCCCGGCGGGACTAGGTTTCGGGACCCAGTACTTC	CASSPAGLGFGTQYF
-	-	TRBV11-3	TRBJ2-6	TGTGCCAGCAGCTTCGTCATCTCTGGGGCCAACGTCCTGACTTTC	CASSFVISGANVLTF
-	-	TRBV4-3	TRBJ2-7	TGCGCCAGCAGCCAAGAAGTGGGCTACGAGCAGTACTTC	CASSQEVGYEQYF
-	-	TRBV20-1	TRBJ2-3	TGCAGTGCTAGAGATGGCCTCACCGGGGCAGCTACGCAGTATTTT	CSARDGLTGAATQYF
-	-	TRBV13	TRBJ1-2	TGTGCCAGCAGTCCTAACACCGGTTCGGGTTCGGATGGCTACACCTTC	CASSPNTGSGSDGYTF
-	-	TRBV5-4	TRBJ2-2	TGTGCCAGTAAGGCCGGGGGGGAGCTGTTTTTT	CASKAGGELFF
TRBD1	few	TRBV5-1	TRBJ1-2	TGCGCCAGCAGCTTAGGACAGGGGGCGACCTATGGCTACACCTTC	CASSLGQGATYGYTF
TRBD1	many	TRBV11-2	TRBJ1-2	TGTGCCAGCAGCCGGGACAGGGGGGGCTATGGCTACACCTTC	CASSRDRGGYGYTF
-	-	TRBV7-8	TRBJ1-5	TGTGCCAGCCGATCCGATTGGAGGTTCAATCAGCCCCAGCATTTT	CASRSDWRFNQPQHF
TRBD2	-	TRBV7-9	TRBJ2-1	TGTGCCAGCAGCGAAGAGGGAGCGGGACTTCTTAGCTCCTACAATGAGCAGTTCTTC	CASSEEGAGLLSSYNEQFF
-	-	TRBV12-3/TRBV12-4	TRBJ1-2	TGTGCCAGCAGTTTGAAGGGGGTGAAAGACTATGGCTACACCTTC	CASSLKGVKDYGYTF
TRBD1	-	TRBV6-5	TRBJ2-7	TGTGCCAGCAGCTTTGGACAGGGCAGCGCCTACGAGCAGTACTTC	CASSFGQGSAYEQYF
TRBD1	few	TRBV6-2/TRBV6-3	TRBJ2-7	TGTGCCAGCAGTTCCTTACGACTAGGAACAGGGGGCTACGAGCAGTACTTC	CASSSLRLGTGGYEQYF
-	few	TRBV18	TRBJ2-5	TGTGCCAGCTCACCCCTTATGTCAGGGGAGAAAGAGACCCAGTACTTC	CASSPLMSGEKETQYF
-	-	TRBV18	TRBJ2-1	TGTGCCAGCTCACCTCCGGACAGTCACTGGCCCAATGAGCAGTTCTTC	CASSPPDSHWPNEQFF
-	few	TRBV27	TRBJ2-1	TGTGCCAGCAGTTTAAGGCTAGCCAAATACAATGAGCAGTTCTTC	CASSLRLAKYNEQFF